The 28 T cell receptor beta chains in this list originate from one sample, sequenced in a study of long-term antiretroviral therapy in people with HIV (dated by TCRdb to 2022 to 2024). Sequencing of the TRB variable region was done with the immunoSEQ hsTCRB v3.0 assay at survey level resolution. The table comes from immuneACCESS by way of TCRdb, which keeps in-frame sequences with V and J called. Part of the clones is missing from these tables; in studies checked, under half for an unresolved V gene and the rest for unknown reasons. The sample table lists about 25,000 clones, more than 85% of them with a count of one. Clones ranked in the top ten supply around 4% of the sample. The sequencing here drew on unsorted PBMCs, taken 1.9 years after starting antiretroviral therapy. The receptors originated from a woman in her 30s with HIV.

The V and J genes are TRBV5-8 and TRBJ1-6; tentatively, D is TRBD1 (5 bases). CDR3 size: 13 residues. V dropped 5 bases and J dropped 6 bases, with 9 bases sitting between them. The germline gives CDR1 SGHTS, CDR2 YDEGEE. The CDR3 DNA is TGTGCCAGCAGGGGGCAGGGTAATTCACCCCTCCACTTT. Protein: CASRGQGNSPLHF. Combining the CDR3 with reference TRBV5-8 and TRBJ1-6 gives the whole variable domain EAGVTQSPTHLIKTRGQQATLRCSPISGHTSVYWYQQALGLGLQFLLWYDEGEERNRGNFPPRFSGRQFPNYSSELNVNALELEDSALYLCASRGQGNSPLHFGNGTRLTVT.

The V gene is TRBV6-5, the J gene TRBJ1-2; 9 bases map to TRBD1. The CDR3 runs to 15 residues. V gave up 4 bases and J gave up 5 bases; unmatched junction bases: 8. CDR1 is MNHEY, CDR2 SVGAGI, per germline. DNA of the CDR3: TGTGCCAGCAGTTTTTCAACCGGGACAGGGTATGGCTACACCTTC. It is translated as CASSFSTGTGYGYTF.

The CDR3 loop is CASSDTLETASYNEQFF. The DNA of the CDR3 is TGTGCCAGCAGTGATACCCTCGAGACAGCTTCCTACAATGAGCAGTTCTTC. V and J are TRBV2 and TRBJ2-1; possibly TRBD1 for D (5 bases). Germline V lookup: CDR1 SNHLY, CDR2 FYNNEI. The CDR3 contains 17 residues. With 3 bases removed from V and 1 base from J, the gap between germline ends came to 16 bases.

This chain connects TRBV15 to TRBJ1-2, with D maybe TRBD1 (5 bases). The germline V and J ends were trimmed by 0 bases and 7 bases, with 9 bases remaining between them. The germline V gene encodes CDR1 LNHNV and CDR2 YYDKDF (reference sequence). The CDR3 contains 13 residues. The CDR3 nucleotides read TGTGCCACCAGCAGAGAGGGGCGCCGTGGCTACACCTTC. It translates to CATSREGRRGYTF.

The chain joins TRBV29-1 to TRBJ2-6; D possibly corresponds to TRBD1 (5 bases). The CDR3 is made up of 14 amino acids. Germline V gene lookup returns CDR1 SQVTM and CDR2 ANQGSEA. V lost 5 bases and J 4 bases, leaving 12 bases between the germline ends. CDR3 residues: CSVPQGTGANVLTF. The CDR3 nucleotides read TGCAGCGTTCCCCAGGGAACAGGGGCCAACGTCCTGACTTTC.

This chain joins TRBV25-1 and TRBJ1-2; D is undetermined. Trimming pared 5 bases from V and 2 bases from J, leaving 15 bases between. The CDR3 is made up of 15 amino acids. CDR1 and CDR2 from the germline V gene are MGHDK and SYGVNS. CDR3 amino acids: CASSPETWLNYGYTF. In nucleotides, the CDR3 is TGTGCCAGCAGTCCCGAGACATGGCTAAACTATGGCTACACCTTC.

This chain's CDR3 is CSVGTGGLNTEAFF. Written as DNA, the CDR3 is TGCAGCGTTGGGACAGGGGGATTGAACACTGAAGCTTTCTTT. J is TRBJ1-1 and V is TRBV29-1; 10 positions match TRBD1. V was pared by 4 bases and J by 0 bases, with 2 bases of the junction left unmatched. Germline V lookup: CDR1 SQVTM, CDR2 ANQGSEA. The CDR3 is 14 residues long.

This rearrangement joins TRBV10-3 to TRBJ1-1; the D gene is possibly TRBD1 (5 bases). V lost 0 bases to trimming and J lost 5 bases, with 10 bases between them. The CDR3 runs to 14 residues. Germline V CDR1 and CDR2: ENHRY, SYGVKD. The CDR3 reads CAISESTGVTEAFF. In nucleotides, the CDR3 is TGTGCCATCAGTGAGTCGACGGGGGTGACTGAAGCTTTCTTT.

The gene calls are TRBV5-1 and TRBJ2-5; tentative D call: TRBD1 (6 bases). There are 14 residues in the CDR3. Trimming took off 4 bases at V and 1 base at J, with 11 bases between the two ends. Germline lookup yields CDR1 SGHRS and CDR2 YFSETQ. The CDR3 loop is CASSPGTSQETQYF. The DNA for the CDR3 is TGCGCCAGCAGCCCGGGGACATCCCAAGAGACCCAGTACTTC.

This clone occurred once. The chain recombines TRBV7-9 with TRBJ2-5; D is unclear. CDR1 and CDR2 from the germline V gene are SEHNR and FQNEAQ (reference sequence). V dropped 6 bases and J dropped 0 bases, with 8 bases sitting between them. The CDR3 has 13 amino acids. CDR3 protein: CASRPHHQETQYF. The CDR3 bases are TGTGCCAGCAGACCACACCACCAAGAGACCCAGTACTTC.

The V and J genes are TRBV11-2 and TRBJ2-6; no clear D. The CDR3 totals 14 residues. Trimming shortened V by 6 bases and J by 0 bases, and 6 bases separated the two germline ends. Germline CDR1 SGHAT, CDR2 FQNNGV. The CDR3 protein is CASRTLSGANVLTF. As DNA, the CDR3 is TGTGCCAGCAGAACCCTCTCTGGGGCCAACGTCCTGACTTTC.

The V call is TRBV11-2, the J call TRBJ1-1; D is unclear. The V gene lost 5 bases and the J gene lost 0 bases, with 7 bases spanning the gap. The CDR3 totals 13 residues. Germline CDR1 reads SGHAT; CDR2 reads FQNNGV. CDR3 amino acids: CASSLSVNTEAFF. CDR3 in DNA: TGTGCCAGCAGCCTGTCAGTGAACACTGAAGCTTTCTTT.

The J gene is TRBJ2-3, the V gene TRBV7-9; the match to TRBD2 covers 9 bases. CDR1 is SEHNR and CDR2 is FQNEAQ in the germline V gene (reference sequence). The V gene end was trimmed by 9 bases and the J gene end by 0 bases; junction bases not matched to a gene: 7. The CDR3 extends over 15 amino acids. The DNA for the CDR3 is TGTGCCAGTCTTTCTAGCGGGGCTAGCACAGATACGCAGTATTTT. Protein: CASLSSGASTDTQYF.

V and J are TRBV6-1 and TRBJ2-7, with TRBD1 matching over 8 bases. CDR3 length equals 14 residues. Germline CDR1 and CDR2: MNHNS and SASEGT. Losses at the gene ends were 3 bases for V and 2 bases for J; bases not matched to a gene: 3. DNA of the CDR3: TGTGCCAGCAGTGACAGGGGGCCCGCCTACGAGCAGTACTTC. Amino acid sequence: CASSDRGPAYEQYF.

The genes are TRBV10-3 and TRBJ1-1; D gene ambiguous. CDR3 length: 14 amino acids. The V end was cut by 3 bases, the J end by 0 bases, with 8 bases between. The germline CDR1 and CDR2 sequences are ENHRY and SYGVKD. This chain's CDR3 is CAISEGRMNTEAFF. In DNA form, the CDR3 reads TGTGCCATCAGTGAAGGGCGGATGAACACTGAAGCTTTCTTT.

Only one count was recorded for this clone. V and J are TRBV5-1 and TRBJ1-1, with D unresolved. V was trimmed by 0 bases and J by 1 base, leaving 10 bases between them. CDR3 size: 15 residues. The germline CDR1 and CDR2 sequences are SGHRS and YFSETQ. Here the CDR3 reads CASSLAGAGNTEAFF. The CDR3 nucleotides read TGCGCCAGCAGCTTGGCTGGTGCAGGGAACACTGAAGCTTTCTTT.

The genes are TRBV28 and TRBJ1-1; D unresolved. The V end lost 3 bases, the J end lost 1 base, and 12 bases lay between the germline ends. CDR3 size: 15 residues. The germline V gene has CDR1 MDHEN and CDR2 SYDVKM. For the CDR3, the DNA is TGTGCCAGCAGTTTCGCAGGCCGCGGGAACACTGAAGCTTTCTTT. Translated: CASSFAGRGNTEAFF.

V is TRBV2 and J is TRBJ2-3; 8 bases are shared with TRBD2. The CDR3 extends over 16 amino acids. Germline V gene sequence: CDR1 SNHLY, CDR2 FYNNEI. V shed 6 bases and J 0 bases; nucleotides not matched to a gene: 8. CDR3 sequence: CASRGYSGASTDTQYF. CDR3 nucleotides: TGTGCCAGCAGAGGCTATAGCGGGGCGAGCACAGATACGCAGTATTTT.

The rearrangement links TRBV5-5 to TRBJ2-3; D not resolved. The CDR3 is made up of 15 amino acids. Germline CDR1 reads SGHKS; CDR2 reads YYEKEE (reference sequence). V lost 0 bases, J lost 0 bases, and 8 bases lay in between. CDR3 protein: CASSLDRASTDTQYF. The CDR3 nucleotides are TGTGCCAGCAGCTTGGATCGGGCTAGCACAGATACGCAGTATTTT.

The chain couples TRBV5-1 to TRBJ2-7; D possibly corresponds to TRBD1 (5 bases). V lost 4 bases and J 3 bases, leaving 8 bases between the germline ends. The CDR3 has 12 residues. Germline CDR1 and CDR2: SGHRS and YFSETQ. In DNA, the CDR3 is TGCGCCAGCAGCCGGACATTCTACGAGCAGTACGTC. Translated: CASSRTFYEQYV.

This rearrangement joins TRBV30 to TRBJ2-7; 11 positions agree with TRBD2. V shed 2 bases and J 4 bases; nucleotides not matched to a gene: 4. The germline gives CDR1 GTSNPN, CDR2 SVGIG (reference sequence). The CDR3 has 14 amino acids. In nucleotides, the CDR3 is TGTGCCTGGAGTTTCTCTAGCGGGGGGTACGAGCAGTACTTC. Protein: CAWSFSSGGYEQYF.

The rearrangement links TRBV6-4 to TRBJ2-3, with 7 bases fitting TRBD1. CDR1 and CDR2 from the germline V gene are MRHNA and SNTAGT. V lost 8 bases to trimming and J lost 6 bases; unmatched junction nucleotides: 14. The length of the CDR3 is 15 residues. CDR3 sequence (DNA): TGTGCCAGCGCTTTGCACGGGGCCAGGGGGGATACGCAGTATTTT. Translation gives CASALHGARGDTQYF.

The chain combines TRBV6-4 with TRBJ1-2; no reliable D call. The CDR3 totals 13 residues. Trimming left V 0 bases short and J 6 bases short, with 8 bases between. Germline lookup yields CDR1 MRHNA and CDR2 SNTAGT. This CDR3 reads CASSDSASHGYTF. CDR3 nucleotides: TGTGCCAGCAGTGACTCGGCCTCGCATGGCTACACCTTC.

The chain employs TRBV6-6 and TRBJ1-1, with D unresolved. The germline V and J ends were trimmed by 3 bases and 5 bases, with 7 bases remaining between them. Germline V gene sequence: CDR1 MNHNY, CDR2 SVGAGI (reference sequence). This CDR3 contains 12 residues. For the CDR3, the DNA is TGTGCCAGCAGTTATCAGAGAACTGAAGCTTTCTTT. Encoded protein: CASSYQRTEAFF.

The J gene is TRBJ2-1, the V gene TRBV5-1; 10 bases are shared with TRBD1. V shed 2 bases, J shed 0 bases, and the junction held 2 bases outside the gene matches. CDR3 size: 16 residues. From germline, CDR1 is SGHRS and CDR2 YFSETQ. For the CDR3, the DNA is TGCGCCAGCAGCTTTGGGGACAGGGGCTCCTACAATGAGCAGTTCTTC. As protein: CASSFGDRGSYNEQFF.

J is TRBJ1-2 and V is TRBV9; no clear D gene. This CDR3 is built from 14 residues. Germline CDR1 is SGDLS and CDR2 is YYNGEE. V lost 0 bases and J 8 bases, leaving 14 bases between the germline ends. The CDR3 loop is CASSVVEGLEGYTF. CDR3 DNA sequence: TGTGCCAGCAGCGTAGTAGAAGGATTGGAGGGCTACACCTTC.

V and J are TRBV2 and TRBJ1-4, with 9 nucleotides matching TRBD1. Germline CDR1 and CDR2: SNHLY and FYNNEI. The CDR3 runs 15 residues. The ends lost 6 bases at V and 8 bases at J; junction bases unmatched: 10. CDR3 amino acids: CASSQTGTGKEKLFF. The CDR3 DNA reads as TGTGCCAGCAGCCAAACCGGGACAGGGAAGGAAAAACTGTTTTTT.

The rearrangement uses TRBV5-6 and TRBJ1-2; 7 positions match TRBD1. Per the germline V gene, CDR1 is SGHDT and CDR2 is YYEEEE. V shed 1 base and J 8 bases; nucleotides not matched to a gene: 5. This CDR3 has 13 residues. Here the CDR3 DNA reads TGTGCCAGCAGCTTGAGACAGGGAGAGGGCTACACCTTC. It is translated as CASSLRQGEGYTF.